This TCR beta chain was captured by sequencing in a study of shared clonotypes between healthy human individuals. Study-level background: CD8 memory received one plate per donor, CD8 naive two, CD4 memory three and CD4 naive three.

General observations from the study: The represented genetic and exposure-history diversity was limited by the small number of donors.

V was pared by 1 base and J by 6 bases, with 3 bases of the junction left unmatched. Germline V gene data show CDR1 as GTSNPN and CDR2 as SVGIG (reference sequence). The CDR3 is 14 residues long. Note on this clone: Its cognate antigen is unknown.

Sequencing was performed with immunoSEQ multiplex PCR; in TCRdb, only in-frame clones are kept and a portion is missing. The table includes about 2 million clones, 85% to 95% detected once. This TCR was sampled from a man aged 18 to 30 in good health. J is TRBJ1-5 and V is TRBV30; 10 bases fit TRBD1. The sequenced material came from naive CD4+ T cells sorted from blood. Subset defined: CD45RA+ positively selected. CDR3 coding DNA: TGTGCCTGGAGTGGACAGGGGGCCTCTCAGCCCCAGCATTTT. Residues: CAWSGQGASQPQHF.